This note documents a single T cell receptor (beta chain) sequence. The sample is drawn from a study of cytomegalovirus exposure and HLA in healthy donors. Study context: There were about 85 million unique TCRs (from HLA-typed donors) in an early data release.

Both 60 Vbeta primers and 13 Jbeta primers went into the PCR. The method was immunoSEQ multiplex PCR; TCRdb's version includes in-frame clones alone and lacks a portion of them. The table has approximately 190,000 clones, 87% seen once. Germline lookup yields CDR1 MNHEY and CDR2 SMNVEV (reference sequence). The CDR3 covers 14 residues. V shed 7 bases and J shed 2 bases, with 15 bases lying between them. Sequencing was done on a sample of PBMCs. This clonotype originated in a boy aged 2 to 10 in good health and CMV-seronegative. This rearrangement joins TRBV27 to TRBJ2-7, with a tentative D call TRBD1 (5 bases). CDR3 protein: CASTTRGLPYEQYF. DNA of the CDR3: TGTGCCAGCACTACAAGGGGCCTCCCCTACGAGCAGTACTTC.